This entry lists 3 T cell receptor beta chains sequenced from one sample in a study of radiation and T cells in renal cell carcinoma. Time point in this sample: blood 2 weeks post-SBRT. Treatment indicated: 15 Gy SBRT to primary tumor, nephrectomy 4 weeks later. The table came from immunoSEQ multiplex PCR; TCRdb's copy has only in-frame clones and leaves some out. The sample holds about 150,000 clones, about 87% seen once. This sample comprised blood, obtained from a patient whose treatment included radiotherapy and nephrectomy. These receptors all stem from a woman in her forties or fifties with renal cell carcinoma.

This rearrangement joins TRBV7-8 to TRBJ1-5, with D tentatively TRBD1 (6 bases). V was trimmed by 4 bases and J by 4 bases, leaving 14 bases between them. Germline loops: CDR1 SGHVS, CDR2 FQNEAQ. CDR3 size: 15 residues. This CDR3 reads CASSSVQGRNQPQHF. DNA for the CDR3: TGTGCCAGCAGCTCAGTACAGGGAAGGAATCAGCCCCAGCATTTT. The whole variable domain, filled in from reference TRBV7-8 and TRBJ1-5, reads GAGVSQSPRYKVAKRGQDVALRCDPISGHVSLFWYQQALGQGPEFLTYFQNEAQLDKSGLPSDRFFAERPEGSVSTLKIQRTQQEDSAVYLCASSSVQGRNQPQHFGDGTRLSIL.

The CDR3 sequence is CASNRGFLSGETQYF. The CDR3 nucleotides read TGTGCCAGCAATCGGGGCTTTCTTTCTGGGGAGACCCAGTACTTC. The chain is built from TRBV2 and TRBJ2-5; D may be TRBD1 or TRBD2 (5 bases each). Germline values: CDR1 SNHLY, CDR2 FYNNEI. The V end was cut by 7 bases, the J end by 5 bases, with 20 bases between. The CDR3 runs 15 residues.

This clone was counted between two and nine times. The rearrangement links TRBV30 to TRBJ1-2; the D is unclear. This CDR3 contains 13 residues. Between the trimmed V and J ends, which lost 1 base and 7 bases, there was a span of 13 bases. CDR1 GTSNPN and CDR2 SVGIG come from the germline V gene (reference sequence). CDR3 nucleotide sequence: TGTGCCTGGAGTGATTATAATCCGGGTGGCTACACCTTC. Its protein is CAWSDYNPGGYTF.